The 21 T cell receptor beta chains below come from one sample, sequenced in a study of lymphopenia after photon versus proton radiotherapy. TCRdb's copy holds only in-frame clones and misses some; the assay was immunoSEQ multiplex PCR. The table includes roughly 25,000 clones, 90% detected once. This sample comprised peripheral blood, obtained from a patient treated with photon-based radiotherapy. These receptors were taken from a woman in her forties or fifties with cholangiocarcinoma.

The chain employs TRBV4-3 and TRBJ2-1, with D perhaps given as TRBD1 or TRBD2 (5 bases each). Germline V CDR1 and CDR2: LGHNA, YSLEER. Trimming stripped 0 bases from V and 8 bases from J, with 14 bases between. The CDR3 is 15 amino acids. CDR3: CASSQEGVWYDEQFF. The CDR3 DNA reads as TGCGCCAGCAGCCAAGAGGGGGTCTGGTACGATGAGCAGTTCTTC.

V usage is TRBV11-2 and J usage is TRBJ2-2, with D perhaps matching TRBD1 (5 bases). This CDR3 has 15 amino acids. Germline CDR1 and CDR2: SGHAT and FQNNGV. V was pared by 1 base and J by 5 bases, with 11 bases between. The CDR3 loop reads CASSLGGAKTGELFF. The CDR3 coding sequence is TGTGCCAGCAGCTTAGGGGGCGCAAAGACCGGGGAGCTGTTTTTT.

The V gene is TRBV11-2, the J gene TRBJ2-1; 7 bases map to TRBD1. V trimming: 3 bases; J trimming: 7 bases; junction bases outside the gene matches: 9. In germline, CDR1 is SGHAT, CDR2 FQNNGV. This CDR3 has 15 residues. This chain's CDR3 is CASSFYLGQMNEQFF. CDR3 DNA sequence: TGTGCCAGCAGCTTTTACTTGGGACAGATGAATGAGCAGTTCTTC.

The gene calls are TRBV10-3 and TRBJ1-2, with TRBD1 identical over 9 bases. The trim removed 1 base at V and 4 bases at J, leaving 4 bases unmatched. From germline, CDR1 is ENHRY and CDR2 SYGVKD. This CDR3 contains 15 residues. The CDR3 coding sequence is TGTGCCATCAGTGAGTTGGGACAGGGTGGCTATGGCTACACCTTC. Amino acids: CAISELGQGGYGYTF.

The V call is TRBV5-4, the J call TRBJ2-2, with D uncertain. Between the trimmed V and J ends, which lost 2 bases and 3 bases, there was a span of 11 bases. CDR3 length: 15 amino acids. Per germline, CDR1 SGHNT and CDR2 YYREEE (reference sequence). The CDR3 sequence: CASSFSVADTGELFF. As DNA, the CDR3 is TGTGCCAGCAGCTTTTCGGTGGCAGACACCGGGGAGCTGTTTTTT.

This clone came up a few times. The chain is built from TRBV7-2 and TRBJ1-6; no clear D gene. Germline-derived CDR1 and CDR2 are SGHTA and FQGNSA. Trimming left V 0 bases short and J 10 bases short, with 13 bases between. The CDR3 totals 15 residues. DNA of the CDR3: TGTGCCAGCAGCTTAGCGCTGGGGTATGGATCACCCCTCCACTTT. Translated, it gives CASSLALGYGSPLHF.

The gene calls are TRBV7-6 and TRBJ2-5; no clear D. Germline V gives CDR1 SGHVS, CDR2 FNYEAQ. V lost 0 bases, J lost 5 bases, and 7 bases lay in between. This CDR3 has 13 residues. CDR3 sequence (DNA): TGTGCCAGCAGCTTAGCTATTCGCGAGACCCAGTACTTC. It yields the protein CASSLAIRETQYF.

The V call is TRBV30, the J call TRBJ1-4; no reliable D call. The V and J ends lost 2 bases and 7 bases respectively, with 14 bases between them. From germline, CDR1 is GTSNPN and CDR2 SVGIG (reference sequence). The CDR3 contains 14 residues. Here the CDR3 reads CAWSPRLGSEKLFF. The CDR3 nucleotides are TGTGCCTGGAGTCCCCGACTCGGGAGTGAAAAACTGTTTTTT.

The chain carries TRBV5-1 and TRBJ1-1, with D tentatively TRBD1 (5 bases). From germline, CDR1 is SGHRS and CDR2 YFSETQ. The CDR3 is made up of 13 amino acids. V was clipped by 1 base and J by 5 bases, with 9 bases between them. CDR3 residues: CASSLNGGTEAFF. The DNA for the CDR3 is TGCGCCAGCAGCTTGAACGGGGGTACTGAAGCTTTCTTT.

The chain combines TRBV2 with TRBJ1-6; unclear D gene. CDR1 SNHLY and CDR2 FYNNEI come from the germline V gene. The CDR3 contains 13 residues. V lost 4 bases and J lost 12, with 13 bases in between. The CDR3 loop is CASSVPEFRPLHF. The CDR3 DNA follows: TGTGCCAGCAGTGTGCCAGAATTCAGACCCCTCCACTTT. Together with reference TRBV2 and TRBJ1-6, the CDR3 gives the full variable domain: EPEVTQTPSHQVTQMGQEVILRCVPISNHLYFYWYRQILGQKVEFLVSFYNNEISEKSEIFDDQFSVERPDGSNFTLKIRSTKLEDSAMYFCASSVPEFRPLHFGNGTRLTVT.

This chain's CDR3 is CASSLSGGLTDTQYF. Written as DNA, the CDR3 is TGTGCCAGCAGCTTATCTGGGGGGCTCACAGATACGCAGTATTTT. The chain carries TRBV7-2 and TRBJ2-3, with D perhaps given as TRBD1 or TRBD2 (6 bases each). The CDR3 extends over 15 amino acids. Germline CDR1 is SGHTA and CDR2 is FQGNSA. Deletions cut 2 bases from V and 2 bases from J, with 11 bases between.

CDR3 protein: CASTPGGGGGAIWTDTQYF. The CDR3 bases are TGTGCCAGCACCCCTGGGGGCGGCGGGGGAGCCATTTGGACAGATACGCAGTATTTT. The gene calls are TRBV27 and TRBJ2-3; possibly TRBD2 for D (7 bases). CDR3 size: 19 residues. Trimming removed 7 bases from V and 3 bases from J, with 29 bases in between. Germline V gene sequence: CDR1 MNHEY, CDR2 SMNVEV (reference sequence).

V usage is TRBV29-1 and J usage is TRBJ2-2, with D perhaps matching TRBD1 (5 bases). Germline CDR1 SQVTM, CDR2 ANQGSEA. The V gene lost 4 bases and the J gene lost 6 bases, with 12 bases spanning the gap. The CDR3 is 13 residues long. The CDR3 DNA reads TGCAGCGTTGTCAGGGAACATCCCGGGGAGCTGTTTTTT. The encoded protein is CSVVREHPGELFF.

The V and J genes are TRBV19 and TRBJ2-1; unclear D gene. V was pared by 4 bases and J by 0 bases, with 13 bases between. The CDR3 length is 16 residues. Germline values: CDR1 LNHDA, CDR2 SQIVND (reference sequence). The CDR3 protein is CASSRPYPSSYNEQFF. CDR3 DNA: TGTGCCAGTAGTAGGCCCTACCCGAGCTCCTACAATGAGCAGTTCTTC.

This chain uses TRBV7-2 with TRBJ2-7; unclear D gene. CDR3 length: 15 residues. V lost 5 bases and J 0 bases, leaving 14 bases between the germline ends. Germline loops: CDR1 SGHTA, CDR2 FQGNSA. The CDR3 spells CASSLLLASSYEQYF. The CDR3 nucleotides are TGTGCCAGCAGCCTCCTTTTGGCCAGCTCCTACGAGCAGTACTTC.

V is TRBV11-2 and J is TRBJ2-7, with a tentative D call TRBD1 (7 bases). Germline V gene lookup returns CDR1 SGHAT and CDR2 FQNNGV. CDR3 size: 15 residues. V was clipped by 3 bases and J by 5 bases, with 17 bases between them. The chain's CDR3 is CASSFLEGAVHEQYF. The CDR3 bases are TGTGCCAGCAGCTTCCTGGAGGGGGCCGTCCACGAGCAGTACTTC.

There are a few counts of this clone. The J gene is TRBJ1-3, the V gene TRBV7-9; the match to TRBD1 covers 7 bases. This CDR3 is 14 amino acids long. V lost 6 bases to trimming and J lost 3 bases; unmatched junction nucleotides: 5. Germline CDR1 is SEHNR and CDR2 is FQNEAQ (reference sequence). The CDR3 sequence is CASRGTGDGNTIYF. As DNA, the CDR3 is TGTGCCAGCAGGGGTACAGGGGATGGAAACACCATATATTTT.

About this clone: The junction differs from germline at one of its ends, possibly a read error. The chain has TRBV7-6 and TRBJ2-3; 7 bases agree with TRBD1. The CDR3 totals 16 residues. The germline V gene encodes CDR1 SGHVS and CDR2 FNYEAQ. The CDR3 nucleotides read TGTGCCAGCAGTTTAGGGACAGTCTCTAGCACAGATACGCAGTATTTT. Its translation is CASSLGTVSSTDTQYF.

The chain links TRBV4-3 to TRBJ2-1; TRBD1 might be the D (6 bases). Germline lookup yields CDR1 LGHNA and CDR2 YSLEER. V gave up 0 bases and J gave up 4 bases, with 16 bases separating them. This CDR3 has 17 residues. Here the CDR3 DNA reads TGCGCCAGCAGCCAAGAATCACAGGGAAAATCTTACAATGAGCAGTTCTTC. It encodes CASSQESQGKSYNEQFF.

The count of this clone is one. CDR3 region: CASSHQAQGTYSNQPQHF. CDR3 nucleotide sequence: TGTGCCAGTAGTCACCAGGCCCAGGGTACTTATAGCAATCAGCCCCAGCATTTT. The V gene is TRBV19, the J gene TRBJ1-5; tentative D call: TRBD1 (5 bases). V lost 5 bases, J lost 0 bases, and 20 bases lay in between. The CDR3 runs to 18 residues. Germline lookup yields CDR1 LNHDA and CDR2 SQIVND (reference sequence). The variable domain in full, with the rest retrieved from reference TRBV19 and TRBJ1-5, is DGGITQSPKYLFRKEGQNVTLSCEQNLNHDAMYWYRQDPGQGLRLIYYSQIVNDFQKGDIAEGYSVSREKKESFPLTVTSAQKNPTAFYLCASSHQAQGTYSNQPQHFGDGTRLSIL.

The CDR3 here is CASSGAGALGGELFF. For the CDR3, the DNA is TGTGCCAGCAGCGGGGCGGGAGCTCTCGGCGGGGAGCTGTTTTTT. The chain couples TRBV9 to TRBJ2-2, with 7 nucleotides matching TRBD2. J gave up 7 bases and V 3 bases, and 9 bases lay outside the gene matches. Germline V CDR1 and CDR2: SGDLS, YYNGEE. The CDR3 sequence is 15 residues long.